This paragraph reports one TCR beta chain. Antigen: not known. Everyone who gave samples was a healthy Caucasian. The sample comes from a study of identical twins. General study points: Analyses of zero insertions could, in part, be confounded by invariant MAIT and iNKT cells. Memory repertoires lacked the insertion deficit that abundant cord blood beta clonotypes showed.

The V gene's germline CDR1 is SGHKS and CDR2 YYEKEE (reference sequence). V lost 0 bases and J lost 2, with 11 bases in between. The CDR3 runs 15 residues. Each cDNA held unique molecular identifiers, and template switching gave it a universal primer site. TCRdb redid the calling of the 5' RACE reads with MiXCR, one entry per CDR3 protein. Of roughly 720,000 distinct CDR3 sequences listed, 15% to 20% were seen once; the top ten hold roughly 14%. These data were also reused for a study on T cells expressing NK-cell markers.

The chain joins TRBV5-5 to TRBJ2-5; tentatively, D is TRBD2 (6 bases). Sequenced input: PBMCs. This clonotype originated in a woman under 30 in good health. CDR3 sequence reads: CASSLVLATQETQYF. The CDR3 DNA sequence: TGTGCCAGCAGCTTGGTTCTAGCGACGCAAGAGACCCAGTACTTC.